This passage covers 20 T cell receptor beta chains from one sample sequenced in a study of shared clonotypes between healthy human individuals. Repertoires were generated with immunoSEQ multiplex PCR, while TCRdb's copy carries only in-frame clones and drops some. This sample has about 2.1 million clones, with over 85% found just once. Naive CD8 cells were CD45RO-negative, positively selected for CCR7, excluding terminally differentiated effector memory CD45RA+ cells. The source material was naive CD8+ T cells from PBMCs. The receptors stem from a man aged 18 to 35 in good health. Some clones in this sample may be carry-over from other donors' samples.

This CDR3 is CATSRDRRQARGNTEAFF. CDR3 DNA sequence: TGTGCCACCAGCAGAGATCGGAGACAGGCGAGGGGGAACACTGAAGCTTTCTTT. The genes are TRBV15 and TRBJ1-1; weak D call: TRBD1 (6 bases). Germline CDR1 is LNHNV and CDR2 is YYDKDF (reference sequence). The CDR3 sequence is 18 residues long. Deletions cut 0 bases from V and 1 base from J, with 18 bases between. Supplemented by reference TRBV15 and TRBJ1-1, the full variable domain reads DAMVIQNPRYQVTQFGKPVTLSCSQTLNHNVMYWYQQKSSQAPKLLFHYYDKDFNNEADTPDNFQSRRPNTSFCFLDIRSPGLGDTAMYLCATSRDRRQARGNTEAFFGQGTRLTVV.

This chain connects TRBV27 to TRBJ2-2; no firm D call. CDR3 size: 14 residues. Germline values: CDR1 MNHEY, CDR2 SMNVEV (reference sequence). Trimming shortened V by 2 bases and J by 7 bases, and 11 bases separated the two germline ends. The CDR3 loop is CASSLLGKDGELFF. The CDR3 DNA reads TGTGCCAGCAGTTTACTAGGGAAGGACGGGGAGCTGTTTTTT.

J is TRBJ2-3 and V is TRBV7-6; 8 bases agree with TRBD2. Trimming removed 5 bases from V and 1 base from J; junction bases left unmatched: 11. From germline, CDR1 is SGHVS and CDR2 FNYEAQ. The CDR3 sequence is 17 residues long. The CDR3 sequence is CASSLGAAGGGTDTQYF. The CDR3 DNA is TGTGCCAGCAGCCTAGGAGCTGCGGGAGGCGGCACAGATACGCAGTATTTT.

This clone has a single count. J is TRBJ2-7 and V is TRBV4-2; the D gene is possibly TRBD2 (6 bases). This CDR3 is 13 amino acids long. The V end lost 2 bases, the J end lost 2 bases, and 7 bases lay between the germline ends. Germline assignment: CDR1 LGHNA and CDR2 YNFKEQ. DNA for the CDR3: TGTGCCAGCAGCCAATGGAGGGCCTACGAGCAGTACTTC. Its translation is CASSQWRAYEQYF.

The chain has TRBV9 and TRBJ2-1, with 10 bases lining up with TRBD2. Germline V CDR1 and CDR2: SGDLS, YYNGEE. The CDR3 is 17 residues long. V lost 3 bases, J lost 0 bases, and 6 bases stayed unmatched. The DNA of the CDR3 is TGTGCCAGCAGCGACCCGCCTAGCGGGAGCTCCTACAATGAGCAGTTCTTC. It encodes CASSDPPSGSSYNEQFF.

CDR3 bases: TGTGCCAGTAGTATTCGTCTAGCGGAAGCCTACGAGCAGTACTTC. It yields the protein CASSIRLAEAYEQYF. The chain carries TRBV19 and TRBJ2-7, with 7 bases aligning to TRBD2. V was pared by 3 bases and J by 2 bases, with 7 bases of the junction left unmatched. The germline V gene encodes CDR1 LNHDA and CDR2 SQIVND (reference sequence). CDR3 length: 15 amino acids.

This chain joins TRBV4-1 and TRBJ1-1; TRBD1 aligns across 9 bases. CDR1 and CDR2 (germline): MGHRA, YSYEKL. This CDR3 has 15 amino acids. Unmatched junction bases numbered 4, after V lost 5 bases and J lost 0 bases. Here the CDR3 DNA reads TGCGCCAGCAGCTCGGGACAGGGTGTGAACACTGAAGCTTTCTTT. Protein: CASSSGQGVNTEAFF.

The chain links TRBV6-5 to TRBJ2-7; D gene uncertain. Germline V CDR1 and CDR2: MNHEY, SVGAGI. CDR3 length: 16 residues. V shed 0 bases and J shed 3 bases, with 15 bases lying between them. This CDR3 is CASSYSTASLGYEQYF. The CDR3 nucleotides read TGTGCCAGCAGTTACTCGACGGCCTCCCTAGGCTACGAGCAGTACTTC.

The CDR3 DNA follows: TGTGCCAGCAGTTACTCGACGACAGGGATGAACACTGAAGCTTTCTTT. Amino acids: CASSYSTTGMNTEAFF. The gene calls are TRBV6-5 and TRBJ1-1; 7 bases match TRBD1. V lost 0 bases to trimming and J lost 0 bases; unmatched junction nucleotides: 4. CDR3 size: 16 residues. Germline V gene data show CDR1 as MNHEY and CDR2 as SVGAGI.

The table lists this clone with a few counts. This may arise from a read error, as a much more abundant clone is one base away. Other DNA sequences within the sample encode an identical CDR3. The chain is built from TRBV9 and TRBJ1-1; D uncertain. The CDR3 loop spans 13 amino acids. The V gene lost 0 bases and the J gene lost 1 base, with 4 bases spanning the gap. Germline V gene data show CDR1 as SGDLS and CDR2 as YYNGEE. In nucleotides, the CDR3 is TGTGCCAGCAGCGTAGCGGGGAACACTGAAGCTTTCTTT. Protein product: CASSVAGNTEAFF.

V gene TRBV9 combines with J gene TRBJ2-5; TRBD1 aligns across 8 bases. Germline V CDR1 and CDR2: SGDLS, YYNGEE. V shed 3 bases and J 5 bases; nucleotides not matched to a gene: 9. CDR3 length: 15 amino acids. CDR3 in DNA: TGTGCCAGCAGCGCTCGGACAGGGTCAGTGGAGACCCAGTACTTC. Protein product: CASSARTGSVETQYF.

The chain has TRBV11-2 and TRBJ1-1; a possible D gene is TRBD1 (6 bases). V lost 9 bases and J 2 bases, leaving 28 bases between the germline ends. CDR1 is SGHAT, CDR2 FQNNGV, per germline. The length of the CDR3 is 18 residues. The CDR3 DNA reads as TGTGCCAGACCGCCCAGGGGCAACAACTCCTTATCCAACACTGAAGCTTTCTTT. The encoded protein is CARPPRGNNSLSNTEAFF.

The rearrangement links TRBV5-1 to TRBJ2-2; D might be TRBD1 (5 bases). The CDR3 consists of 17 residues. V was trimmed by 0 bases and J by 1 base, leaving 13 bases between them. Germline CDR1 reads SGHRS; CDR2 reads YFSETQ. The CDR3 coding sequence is TGCGCCAGCAGCTTGGGCGTTGGGGCCCTGAACACCGGGGAGCTGTTTTTT. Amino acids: CASSLGVGALNTGELFF.

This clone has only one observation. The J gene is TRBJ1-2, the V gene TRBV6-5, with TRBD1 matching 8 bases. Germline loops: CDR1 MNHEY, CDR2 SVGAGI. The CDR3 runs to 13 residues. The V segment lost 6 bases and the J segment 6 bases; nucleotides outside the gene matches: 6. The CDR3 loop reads CASREDRDDGYTF. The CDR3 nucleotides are TGTGCCAGCAGGGAGGACAGGGATGATGGCTACACCTTC.

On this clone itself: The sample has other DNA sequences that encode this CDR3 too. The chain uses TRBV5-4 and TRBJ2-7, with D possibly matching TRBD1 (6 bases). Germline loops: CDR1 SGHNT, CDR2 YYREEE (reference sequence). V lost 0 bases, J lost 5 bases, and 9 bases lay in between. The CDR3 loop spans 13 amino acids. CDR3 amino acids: CASSLDRDHEQYF. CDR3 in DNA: TGTGCCAGCAGCTTGGACAGGGACCACGAGCAGTACTTC.

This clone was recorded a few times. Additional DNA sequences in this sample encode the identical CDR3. CDR3 sequence: CASRTRQGNQPQHF. The CDR3 DNA sequence: TGTGCCAGTAGGACCCGACAGGGCAATCAGCCCCAGCATTTT. This chain links TRBV19 with TRBJ1-5; maybe TRBD1 (6 bases). Germline V gene sequence: CDR1 LNHDA, CDR2 SQIVND (reference sequence). This CDR3 spans 14 amino acids. Trimming stripped 6 bases from V and 2 bases from J, with 11 bases between.

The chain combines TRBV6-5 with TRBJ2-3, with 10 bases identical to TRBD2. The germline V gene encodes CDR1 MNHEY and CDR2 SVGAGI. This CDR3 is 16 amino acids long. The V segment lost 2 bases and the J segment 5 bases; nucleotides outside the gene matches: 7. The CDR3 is CASSYQREGLGDTQYF. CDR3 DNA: TGTGCCAGCAGTTACCAGCGGGAGGGCTTGGGAGATACGCAGTATTTT.

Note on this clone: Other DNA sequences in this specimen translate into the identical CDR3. The DNA for the CDR3 is TGTGCCAGCAGCGTAGGGGTATCCACAGATACGCAGTATTTT. Translated, it gives CASSVGVSTDTQYF. The chain recombines TRBV9 with TRBJ2-3; no clear D. Trimming took off 0 bases at V and 2 bases at J, with 7 bases between the two ends. The CDR3 is 14 residues long. Germline V gene sequence: CDR1 SGDLS, CDR2 YYNGEE.

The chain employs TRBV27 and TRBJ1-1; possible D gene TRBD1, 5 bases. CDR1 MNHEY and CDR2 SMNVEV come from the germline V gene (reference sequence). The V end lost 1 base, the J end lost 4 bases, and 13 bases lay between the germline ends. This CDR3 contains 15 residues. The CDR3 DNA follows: TGTGCCAGCAGTTTATATCGGGGGAGGAGCACTGAAGCTTTCTTT. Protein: CASSLYRGRSTEAFF.

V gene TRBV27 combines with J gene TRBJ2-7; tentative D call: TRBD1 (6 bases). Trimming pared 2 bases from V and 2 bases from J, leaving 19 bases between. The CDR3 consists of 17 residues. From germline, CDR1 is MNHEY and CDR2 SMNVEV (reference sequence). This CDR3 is CASSLPQGRGMAYEQYF. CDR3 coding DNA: TGTGCCAGCAGTTTACCCCAGGGGCGAGGAATGGCCTACGAGCAGTACTTC.